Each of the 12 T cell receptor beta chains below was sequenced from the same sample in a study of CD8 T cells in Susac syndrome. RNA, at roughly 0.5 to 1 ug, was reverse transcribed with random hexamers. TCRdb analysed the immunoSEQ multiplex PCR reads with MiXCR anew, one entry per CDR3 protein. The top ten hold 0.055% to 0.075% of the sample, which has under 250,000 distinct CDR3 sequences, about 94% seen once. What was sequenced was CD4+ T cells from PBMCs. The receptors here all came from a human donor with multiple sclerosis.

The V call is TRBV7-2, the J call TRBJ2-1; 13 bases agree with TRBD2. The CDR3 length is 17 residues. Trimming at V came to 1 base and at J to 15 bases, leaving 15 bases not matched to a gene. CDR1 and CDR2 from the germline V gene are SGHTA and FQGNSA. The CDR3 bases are TGTGCCAGCAGCTTAGGGGGCCCGGGACTAGCGGGGACACGAACGTTCTTC. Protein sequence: CASSLGGPGLAGTRTFF.

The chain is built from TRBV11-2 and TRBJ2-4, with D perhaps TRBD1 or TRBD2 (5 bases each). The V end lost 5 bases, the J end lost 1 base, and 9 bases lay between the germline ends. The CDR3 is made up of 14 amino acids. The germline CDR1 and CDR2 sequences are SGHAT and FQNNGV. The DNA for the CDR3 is TGTGCCAGCAGCGAAGGGGACGCCAAAAACATTCAGTACTTC. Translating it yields CASSEGDAKNIQYF.

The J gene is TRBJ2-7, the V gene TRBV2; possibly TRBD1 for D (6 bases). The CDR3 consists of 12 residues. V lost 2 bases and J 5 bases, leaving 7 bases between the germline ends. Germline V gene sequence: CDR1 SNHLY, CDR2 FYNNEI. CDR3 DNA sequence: TGTGCCAGCAGTGAACAGGGGAACGAGCAGTACGTC. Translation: CASSEQGNEQYV.

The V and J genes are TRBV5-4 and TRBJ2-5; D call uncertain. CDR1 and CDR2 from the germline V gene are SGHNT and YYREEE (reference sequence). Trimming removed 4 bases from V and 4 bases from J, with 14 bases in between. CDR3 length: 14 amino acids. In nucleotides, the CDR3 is TGTGCCAGCAGCCCCTCCGGTCAGCGAGAGACCCAGTACTTC. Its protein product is CASSPSGQRETQYF.

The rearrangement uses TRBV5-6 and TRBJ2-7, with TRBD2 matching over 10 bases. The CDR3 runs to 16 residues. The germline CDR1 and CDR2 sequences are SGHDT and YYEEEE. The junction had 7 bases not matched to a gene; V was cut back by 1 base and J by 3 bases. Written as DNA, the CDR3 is TGTGCCAGCAGCTTGTACACTAGCGGGACCTACTACGAGCAGTACGTC. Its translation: CASSLYTSGTYYEQYV.

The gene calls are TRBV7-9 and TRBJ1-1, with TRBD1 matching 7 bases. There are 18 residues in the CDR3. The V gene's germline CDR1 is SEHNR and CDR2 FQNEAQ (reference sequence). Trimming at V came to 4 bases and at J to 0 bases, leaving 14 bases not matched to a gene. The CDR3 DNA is TGTGCCAGCAGCTCCCTTGTCCCGGGACAGTTCATGAACACTGAAGCTTTCTTT. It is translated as CASSSLVPGQFMNTEAFF.

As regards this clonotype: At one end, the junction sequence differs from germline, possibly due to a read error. CDR3 amino acids: CASSPSRAGADTQYF. The CDR3 coding sequence is TGTGCTAGCAGCCCCTCCCGGGCGGGAGCAGATACGCAGTATTTT. V gene TRBV7-7 combines with J gene TRBJ2-3; 7 bases map to TRBD2. Germline CDR1 reads SSHAT; CDR2 reads FNYEAQ (reference sequence). CDR3 length equals 15 residues.

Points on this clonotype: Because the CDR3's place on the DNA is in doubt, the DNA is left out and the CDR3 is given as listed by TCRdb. CDR3 amino acids: CASSILGGPQNEQFF. The chain links TRBV25-1 to TRBJ2-1; the table names TRBD1, a call not compared with the DNA. Germline V gene data show CDR1 as MGHDK and CDR2 as SYGVNS. Including both end residues, the CDR3 is 15 amino acids long.

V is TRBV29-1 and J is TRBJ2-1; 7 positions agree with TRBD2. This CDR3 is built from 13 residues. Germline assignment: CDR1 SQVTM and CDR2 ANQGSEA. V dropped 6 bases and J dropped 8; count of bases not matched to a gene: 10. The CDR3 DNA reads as TGCAGCGTGGGGCGGGAGCCGAGGGATGAGCAGTTCTTC. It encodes CSVGREPRDEQFF.

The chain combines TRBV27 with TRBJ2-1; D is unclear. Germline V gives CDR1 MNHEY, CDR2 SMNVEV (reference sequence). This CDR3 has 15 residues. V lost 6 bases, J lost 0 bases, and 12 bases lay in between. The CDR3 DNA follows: TGTGCCAGCAGAAGGGTTCCCAGCTCCTACAATGAGCAGTTCTTC. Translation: CASRRVPSSYNEQFF.

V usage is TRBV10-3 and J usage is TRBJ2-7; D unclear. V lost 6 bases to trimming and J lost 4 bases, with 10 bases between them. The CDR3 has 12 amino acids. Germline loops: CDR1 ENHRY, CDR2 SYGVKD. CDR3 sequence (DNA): TGTGCCATCAGAAAGGCCCTATACGAGCAGTACGTC. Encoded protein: CAIRKALYEQYV.

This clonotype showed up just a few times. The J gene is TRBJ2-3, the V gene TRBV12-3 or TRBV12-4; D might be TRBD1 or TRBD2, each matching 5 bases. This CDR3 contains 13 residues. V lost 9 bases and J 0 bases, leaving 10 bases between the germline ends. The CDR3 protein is CASRDPSTDTQYF. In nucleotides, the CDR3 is TGTGCCAGTAGGGACCCCAGCACAGATACGCAGTATTTT.